This T cell receptor beta chain originates from a study of metastatic and nonmetastatic thyroid tumors. The wider study: The authors compared repertoires across blood and tumor or nodule tissue from malignant and benign thyroid patients.

Using MiXCR, TCRdb re-called clones from the PCR reads. The table includes about 38,000 clones, about half detected once. All patients were treatment-naive before thyroid surgery. The TCR comes from a male donor with papillary thyroid cancer or a benign thyroid nodule (not recorded which). Some clones in this sample may be carry-over from other donors' samples. Sequences were obtained from tumor tissue.

CDR3 region: CASSLASNQIITYEQYF. CDR3 nucleotides: TGTGCCAGCAGCTTAGCATCCAACCAGATAATCACCTACGAGCAGTACTTC. V usage is TRBV7-2 and J usage is TRBJ2-7; D is unresolved. The CDR3 consists of 17 residues. V gave up 0 bases and J gave up 2 bases, with 17 bases separating them. Looked up from germline, CDR1 is SGHTA and CDR2 is FQGNSA.